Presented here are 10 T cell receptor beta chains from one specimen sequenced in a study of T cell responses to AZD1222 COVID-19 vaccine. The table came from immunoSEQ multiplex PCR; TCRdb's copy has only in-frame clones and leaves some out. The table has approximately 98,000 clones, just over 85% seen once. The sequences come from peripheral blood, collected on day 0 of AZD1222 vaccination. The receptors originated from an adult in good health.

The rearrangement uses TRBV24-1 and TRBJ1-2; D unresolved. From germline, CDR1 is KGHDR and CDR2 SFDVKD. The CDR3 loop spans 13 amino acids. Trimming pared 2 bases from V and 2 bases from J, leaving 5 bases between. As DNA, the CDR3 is TGTGCCACCAGTGATTCCCCGAACTATGGCTACACCTTC. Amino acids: CATSDSPNYGYTF.

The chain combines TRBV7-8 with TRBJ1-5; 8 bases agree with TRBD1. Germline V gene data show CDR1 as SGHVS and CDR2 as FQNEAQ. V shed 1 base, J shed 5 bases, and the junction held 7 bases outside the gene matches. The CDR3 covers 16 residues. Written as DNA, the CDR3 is TGTGCCAGCAGCTTAGAACAGACAGGGGCGCATCAGCCCCAGCATTTT. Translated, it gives CASSLEQTGAHQPQHF.

The CDR3 reads CASSRGDSTDTQYF. CDR3 DNA: TGCGCCAGCAGCCGGGGGGATAGCACAGATACGCAGTATTTT. The chain uses TRBV5-1 and TRBJ2-3; TRBD2 agrees at 7 bases. Trimming cost V 4 bases and J 0 bases; bases outside gene matches: 2. CDR3 length: 14 residues. Germline assignment: CDR1 SGHRS and CDR2 YFSETQ.

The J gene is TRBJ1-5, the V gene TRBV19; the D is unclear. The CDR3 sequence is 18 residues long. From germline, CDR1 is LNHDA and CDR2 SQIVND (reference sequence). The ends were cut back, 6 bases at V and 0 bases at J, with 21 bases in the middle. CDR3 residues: CASRGGSVTSYSNQPQHF. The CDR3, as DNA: TGTGCCAGTAGGGGCGGCAGCGTAACGTCCTATAGCAATCAGCCCCAGCATTTT.

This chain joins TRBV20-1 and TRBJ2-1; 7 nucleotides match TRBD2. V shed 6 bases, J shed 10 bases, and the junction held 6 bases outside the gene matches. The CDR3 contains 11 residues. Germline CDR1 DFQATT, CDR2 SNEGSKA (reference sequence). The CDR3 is CSASGGGEQFF. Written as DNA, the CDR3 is TGCAGTGCCAGCGGCGGGGGAGAGCAGTTCTTC.

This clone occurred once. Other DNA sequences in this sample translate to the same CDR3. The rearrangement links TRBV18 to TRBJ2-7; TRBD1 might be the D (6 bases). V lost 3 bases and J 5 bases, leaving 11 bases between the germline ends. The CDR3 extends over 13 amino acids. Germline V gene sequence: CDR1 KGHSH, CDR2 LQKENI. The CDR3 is CASSPGARNEQYF. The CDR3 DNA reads TGTGCCAGCTCACCGGGGGCCCGAAACGAGCAGTACTTC. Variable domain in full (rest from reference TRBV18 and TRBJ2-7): NAGVMQNPRHLVRRRGQEARLRCSPMKGHSHVYWYRQLPEEGLKFMVYLQKENIIDESGMPKERFSAEFPKEGPSILRIQQVVRGDSAAYFCASSPGARNEQYFGPGTRLTVT.

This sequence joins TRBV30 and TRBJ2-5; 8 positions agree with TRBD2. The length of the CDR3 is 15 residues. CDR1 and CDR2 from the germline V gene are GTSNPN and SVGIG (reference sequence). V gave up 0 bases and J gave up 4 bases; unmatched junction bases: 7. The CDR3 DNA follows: TGTGCCTGGAGTGTACGGGGGGGGCTGCGAGAGACCCAGTACTTC. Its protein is CAWSVRGGLRETQYF. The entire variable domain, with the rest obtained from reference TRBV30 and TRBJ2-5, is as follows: SQTIHQWPATLVQPVGSPLSLECTVEGTSNPNLYWYRQAAGRGLQLLFYSVGIGQISSEVPQNLSASRPQDRQFILSSKKLLLSDSGFYLCAWSVRGGLRETQYFGPGTRLLVL.

The CDR3 DNA is TGTGCCAGCCGGACAGGCTACGAGCAGTACTTC. This translates into CASRTGYEQYF. J is TRBJ2-7 and V is TRBV6-6, with 7 positions matching TRBD1. The CDR3 runs 11 residues. The germline V gene has CDR1 MNHNY and CDR2 SVGAGI (reference sequence). J gave up 3 bases and V 8 bases, and 1 base lay outside the gene matches.

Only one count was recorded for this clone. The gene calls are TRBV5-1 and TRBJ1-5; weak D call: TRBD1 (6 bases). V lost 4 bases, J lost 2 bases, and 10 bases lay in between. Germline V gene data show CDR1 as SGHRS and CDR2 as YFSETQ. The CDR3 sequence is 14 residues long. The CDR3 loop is CASSREGGNQPQHF. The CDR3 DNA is TGCGCCAGCAGCCGGGAGGGGGGCAATCAGCCCCAGCATTTT.

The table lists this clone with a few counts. CDR3 residues: CASSIRTDNSPLHF. CDR3 in DNA: TGTGCCAGTAGTATTCGGACAGATAATTCACCCCTCCACTTT. The V call is TRBV19, the J call TRBJ1-6; D possibly corresponds to TRBD1 (6 bases). The germline CDR1 and CDR2 sequences are LNHDA and SQIVND (reference sequence). The V gene lost 3 bases and the J gene lost 5 bases, with 8 bases spanning the gap. The CDR3 contains 14 residues.